The rows below give T cell receptor beta chains drawn from one sample of a study of spatial heterogeneity in lung cancer. TCRdb fed the 5' RACE reads into MiXCR, producing one record per CDR3 protein. Of roughly 30,000 distinct CDR3 sequences in the sample, about 10% were seen once. The sequences come from PBMCs, collected at follow-up. The receptors derive from a female donor with early-stage non-small cell lung cancer. CDR3s include the opening cysteine and the closing phenylalanine or tryptophan. Fields, in order: J gene, clone size, V gene, D gene, CDR3 protein, CDR3 DNA. D genes are given only for firm matches. The listing skips clone size in some rows; elsewhere it reads once, few, many or a size class.

TRBJ2-3 . TRBV2 TRBD1 CASSDGQGENTDTQYF TGTGCCAGCAGTGACGGTCAGGGGGAGAACACAGATACGCAGTATTTT
TRBJ2-6 once TRBV7-9 . CASSEKDSSLSGAYVLTF TGTGCCAGCAGCGAAAAGGACTCGTCACTCTCTGGGGCCTACGTCCTGACTTTC
TRBJ2-3 . TRBV28 TRBD2 CASSQIAGGTDTQYF TGTGCCAGCAGCCAAATTGCGGGGGGCACAGATACGCAGTATTTT
TRBJ2-1 . TRBV20-1 TRBD1 CSARDTRGPNEQFF TGCAGTGCTAGAGATACAAGGGGGCCTAATGAGCAGTTCTTC
TRBJ1-1 many TRBV11-1 . CASSFKGSYAFF TGTGCCAGCAGCTTTAAGGGGTCTTACGCTTTCTTT
TRBJ1-1 few TRBV9 . CASSSRGVTEAFF TGTGCCAGCAGCAGCAGGGGTGTCACTGAAGCTTTCTTT
TRBJ1-1 few TRBV28 . CASRLWGDTERDTEAFF TGTGCCAGCAGACTATGGGGGGACACCGAAAGGGACACTGAAGCTTTCTTT
TRBJ1-2 few TRBV5-1 TRBD1 CASSPDGTGKSYTF TGCGCCAGCAGCCCAGACGGGACAGGCAAAAGCTACACCTTC
TRBJ2-3 few TRBV7-3 TRBD2 CASSLIAGGPGDTQYF TGTGCCAGCAGCTTAATAGCGGGGGGGCCCGGTGATACGCAGTATTTT
TRBJ1-5 many TRBV6-1 . CASSGLRGNQPQHF TGTGCCAGCAGTGGACTTCGGGGCAATCAGCCCCAGCATTTT
TRBJ1-3 few TRBV10-3 . CAISEPTTGNTIYF TGTGCCATCAGTGAACCGACTACTGGAAACACCATATATTTT
TRBJ2-7 many TRBV6-5 TRBD1 CASSRGTGFNEQYF TGTGCCAGCAGCCGCGGGACAGGGTTTAACGAGCAGTACTTC
TRBJ2-1 few TRBV27 TRBD2 CASSQQRGIYNEQFF TGTGCCAGCAGTCAACAGCGGGGGATCTACAATGAGCAGTTCTTC
TRBJ2-5 few TRBV4-3 . CASSTRPQETQYF TGCGCCAGCAGCACCCGACCACAAGAGACCCAGTACTTC
TRBJ2-1 . TRBV11-2 . CASSSHYSSCYNEQFF TGTGCCAGCAGCTCTCACTACAGCAGCTGCTACAATGAGCAGTTCTTC
TRBJ2-3 . TRBV9 . CASSVTLGADTQYF TGTGCCAGCAGCGTAACCCTGGGAGCAGATACGCAGTATTTT